This T cell receptor beta chain was captured by sequencing in a study of identical twins. The junction had 7 bases not matched to a gene; V was cut back by 6 bases and J by 8 bases. CDR3 length: 12 residues. One entry per CDR3 protein, called by TCRdb with MiXCR from the 5' RACE reads. This table holds about 790,000 distinct CDR3 sequences, 18% found once. This sample also belongs to another study, concerning T cells expressing NK-cell markers.

The sample consisted of PBMCs. The TCR was taken from a woman aged 18-30 years in good health. The gene calls are TRBV12-3 or TRBV12-4 and TRBJ2-7; 7 bases line up with TRBD2. The DNA of the CDR3 is TGTGCCAGCAGAGGCACTAGCGCGAAGCAGTACTTC. Translating it yields CASRGTSAKQYF.